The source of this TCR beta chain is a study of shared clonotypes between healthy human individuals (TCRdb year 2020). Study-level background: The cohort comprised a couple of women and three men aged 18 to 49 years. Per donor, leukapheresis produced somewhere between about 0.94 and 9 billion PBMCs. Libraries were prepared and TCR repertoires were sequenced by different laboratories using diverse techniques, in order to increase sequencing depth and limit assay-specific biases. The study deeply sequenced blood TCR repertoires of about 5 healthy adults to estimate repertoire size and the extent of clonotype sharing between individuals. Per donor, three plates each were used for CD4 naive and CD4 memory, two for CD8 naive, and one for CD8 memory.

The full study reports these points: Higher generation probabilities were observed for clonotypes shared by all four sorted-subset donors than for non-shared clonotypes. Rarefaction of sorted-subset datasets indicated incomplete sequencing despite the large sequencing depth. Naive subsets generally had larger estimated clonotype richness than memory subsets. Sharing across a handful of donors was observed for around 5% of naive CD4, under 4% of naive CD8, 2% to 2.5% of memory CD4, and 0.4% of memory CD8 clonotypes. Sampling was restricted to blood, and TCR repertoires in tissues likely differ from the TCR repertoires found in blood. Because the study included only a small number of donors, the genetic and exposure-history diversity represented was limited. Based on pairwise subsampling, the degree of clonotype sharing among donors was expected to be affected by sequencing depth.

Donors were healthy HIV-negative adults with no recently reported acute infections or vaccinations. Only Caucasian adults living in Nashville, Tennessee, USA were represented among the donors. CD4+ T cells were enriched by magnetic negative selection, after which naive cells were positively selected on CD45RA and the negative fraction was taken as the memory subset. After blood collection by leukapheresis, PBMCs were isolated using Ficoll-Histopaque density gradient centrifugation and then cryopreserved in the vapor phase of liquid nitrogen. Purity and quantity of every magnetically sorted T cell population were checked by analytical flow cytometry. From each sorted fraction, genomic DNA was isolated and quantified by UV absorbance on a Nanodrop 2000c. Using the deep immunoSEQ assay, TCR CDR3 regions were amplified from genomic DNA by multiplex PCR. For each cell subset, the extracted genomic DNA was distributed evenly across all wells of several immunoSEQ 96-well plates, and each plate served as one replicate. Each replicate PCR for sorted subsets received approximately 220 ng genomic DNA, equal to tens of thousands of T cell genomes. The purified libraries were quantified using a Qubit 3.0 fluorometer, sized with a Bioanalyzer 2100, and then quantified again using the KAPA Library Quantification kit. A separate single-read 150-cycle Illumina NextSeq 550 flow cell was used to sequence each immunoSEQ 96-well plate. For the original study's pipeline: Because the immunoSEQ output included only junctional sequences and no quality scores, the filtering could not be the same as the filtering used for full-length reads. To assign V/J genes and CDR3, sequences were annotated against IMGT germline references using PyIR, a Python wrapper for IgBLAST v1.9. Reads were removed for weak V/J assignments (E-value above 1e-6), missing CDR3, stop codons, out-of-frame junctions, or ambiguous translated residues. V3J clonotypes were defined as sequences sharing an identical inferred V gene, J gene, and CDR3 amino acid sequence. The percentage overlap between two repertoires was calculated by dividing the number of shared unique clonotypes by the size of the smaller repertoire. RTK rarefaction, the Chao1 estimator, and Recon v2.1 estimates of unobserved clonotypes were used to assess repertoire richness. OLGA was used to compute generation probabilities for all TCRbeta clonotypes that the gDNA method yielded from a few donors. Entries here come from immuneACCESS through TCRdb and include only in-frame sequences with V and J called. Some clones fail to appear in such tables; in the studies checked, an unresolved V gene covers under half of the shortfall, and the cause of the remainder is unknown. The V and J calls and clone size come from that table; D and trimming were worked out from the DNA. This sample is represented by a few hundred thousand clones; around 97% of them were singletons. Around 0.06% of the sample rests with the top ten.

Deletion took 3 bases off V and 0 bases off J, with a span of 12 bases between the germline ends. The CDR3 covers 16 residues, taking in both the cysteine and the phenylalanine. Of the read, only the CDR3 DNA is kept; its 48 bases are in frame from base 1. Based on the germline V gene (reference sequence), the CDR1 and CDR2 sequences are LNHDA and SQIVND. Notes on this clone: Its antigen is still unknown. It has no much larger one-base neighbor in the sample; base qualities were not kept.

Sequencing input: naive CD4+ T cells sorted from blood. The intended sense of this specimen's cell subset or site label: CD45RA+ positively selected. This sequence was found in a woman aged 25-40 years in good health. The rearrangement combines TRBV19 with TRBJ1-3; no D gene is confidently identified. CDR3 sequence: CASSISVYSSGNTIYF. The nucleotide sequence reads TGTGCCAGTAGTATTAGTGTGTACTCCTCTGGAAACACCATATATTTT.